These 19 T cell receptor beta chains were sequenced from one sample in a study of blood T cell repertoires in COVID-19 (dated by TCRdb to about 2020). The library was generated by the immunoSEQ multiplex PCR assay. As stored in TCRdb, this immuneACCESS dataset retains in-frame rearrangements with V and J assigned. A fraction of the clones does not appear; measured against another copy, unresolved V genes explain less than half of the discrepancy, and the remainder lacks a known reason. The sample profile shows fewer than 140,000 clones; 60% to 85% of them were found once. The top ten clonotypes cover 6.2% of the sample. The sample taken for sequencing was peripheral blood. The receptors here all came from a man older than 75 with COVID-19, enrolled during active disease.

The V gene is TRBV2, the J gene TRBJ2-3, with 8 positions matching TRBD1. Germline values: CDR1 SNHLY, CDR2 FYNNEI. V lost 4 bases and J lost 4; bases outside the gene matches: 13. This CDR3 comprises 17 residues. CDR3 DNA sequence: TGTGCCAGCAGTGGGACAGGGCTAGCGCTTTGCGCAGATACGCAGTATTTT. It codes for CASSGTGLALCADTQYF.

The genes are TRBV18 and TRBJ1-2; 12 bases map to TRBD1. V lost 6 bases and J lost 8; bases outside the gene matches: 10. CDR3 length: 15 residues. Germline-derived CDR1 and CDR2 are KGHSH and LQKENI. As DNA, the CDR3 is TGTGCCAGCTCCCCTCGGGGGACAGGGGGCCACGGCTACACCTTC. Translation: CASSPRGTGGHGYTF.

J is TRBJ1-5 and V is TRBV6-5; 7 bases line up with TRBD1. The CDR3 contains 14 residues. V gave up 5 bases and J gave up 3 bases; unmatched junction bases: 4. Germline-derived CDR1 and CDR2 are MNHEY and SVGAGI. The CDR3 DNA reads TGTGCCAGCAGTCCCGGGACAGCCAATCAGCCCCAGCATTTT. Translated: CASSPGTANQPQHF.

The J gene is TRBJ1-4, the V gene TRBV25-1; 9 bases fit TRBD1. The CDR3 runs to 16 residues. V was pared by 3 bases and J by 8 bases, with 10 bases of the junction left unmatched. The germline gives CDR1 MGHDK, CDR2 SYGVNS. Written as DNA, the CDR3 is TGTGCCAGCAGTGACCCTCCGGGACAGGGTAACGAAAAACTGTTTTTT. Translation gives CASSDPPGQGNEKLFF. Combining the CDR3 with reference TRBV25-1 and TRBJ1-4 gives the whole variable domain EADIYQTPRYLVIGTGKKITLECSQTMGHDKMYWYQQDPGMELHLIHYSYGVNSTEKGDLSSESTVSRIRTEHFPLTLESARPSHTSQYLCASSDPPGQGNEKLFFGSGTQLSVL.

The chain is built from TRBV3-1 (or the pseudogene TRBV3-2) and TRBJ2-6; weak D call: TRBD1 (6 bases). The CDR3 is 16 residues long. Germline V gene lookup returns CDR1 LGHDT and CDR2 YNNKEL (reference sequence). V dropped 4 bases and J dropped 4 bases, with 14 bases sitting between them. The CDR3 here is CASSREAGVGANVLTF. The CDR3 DNA is TGTGCCAGCAGCCGCGAAGCAGGGGTCGGGGCCAACGTCCTGACTTTC.

V usage is TRBV28 and J usage is TRBJ2-5; weak D call: TRBD2 (5 bases). Germline assignment: CDR1 MDHEN and CDR2 SYDVKM. Trimming took off 10 bases at V and 2 bases at J, with 20 bases between the two ends. This CDR3 has 15 amino acids. The CDR3 DNA sequence: TGTGCCACCAACGGAGGTTCCTTCCGACAAGAGACCCAGTACTTC. Protein sequence: CATNGGSFRQETQYF.

The chain uses TRBV28 and TRBJ1-1; TRBD1 matches at 7 bases. After removal of 3 bases from V and 5 bases from J, the junction contained 6 bases not matched to a gene. The CDR3 has 14 residues. Looked up from germline, CDR1 is MDHEN and CDR2 is SYDVKM. CDR3 in DNA: TGTGCCAGCAGTTTGGAGGGGGCGCGGACTGAAGCTTTCTTT. Its protein is CASSLEGARTEAFF.

This clone was counted only a few times. Written as DNA, the CDR3 is TGTGCCAGCAGTTTAGCGGGTACGCGCTCCTACAATGAGCAGTTCTTC. As protein: CASSLAGTRSYNEQFF. The V and J genes are TRBV6-5 and TRBJ2-1; 7 bases fit TRBD2. Looked up from germline, CDR1 is MNHEY and CDR2 is SVGAGI. This CDR3 is built from 16 residues. Trimming at V came to 4 bases and at J to 0 bases, leaving 6 bases not matched to a gene.

The chain recombines TRBV2 with TRBJ2-7, with 7 bases lining up with TRBD2. CDR1 is SNHLY and CDR2 is FYNNEI in the germline V gene. The CDR3 is made up of 14 amino acids. The junction had 12 bases not matched to a gene; V was cut back by 8 bases and J by 5 bases. Written as DNA, the CDR3 is TGTGCCAGCGCAGGGTTAGGGACTAACAACGAGCAGTACTTC. Residues: CASAGLGTNNEQYF.

The chain carries TRBV11-1 and TRBJ1-2, with a tentative D call TRBD1 (5 bases). Germline V gene sequence: CDR1 SGHAT, CDR2 FQDESV (reference sequence). Trimming stripped 4 bases from V and 8 bases from J, with 17 bases between. The CDR3 is 14 amino acids. The CDR3 protein is CASSSAGNSRGYTF. The CDR3 DNA follows: TGTGCCAGCAGCTCCGCAGGGAATTCAAGAGGCTACACCTTC.

The chain links TRBV27 to TRBJ2-6; perhaps TRBD1 as D (6 bases). Per germline, CDR1 MNHEY and CDR2 SMNVEV (reference sequence). This CDR3 has 18 amino acids. The V end lost 3 bases, the J end lost 0 bases, and 15 bases lay between the germline ends. The CDR3 loop is CASSFQGQPGSGANVLTF. DNA of the CDR3: TGTGCCAGCAGTTTTCAGGGACAACCCGGCTCTGGGGCCAACGTCCTGACTTTC. Combining the CDR3 with reference TRBV27 and TRBJ2-6 gives the whole variable domain EAQVTQNPRYLITVTGKKLTVTCSQNMNHEYMSWYRQDPGLGLRQIYYSMNVEVTDKGDVPEGYKVSRKEKRNFPLILESPSPNQTSLYFCASSFQGQPGSGANVLTFGAGSRLTVL.

The V gene is TRBV4-1, the J gene TRBJ2-7; 13 bases agree with TRBD2. This CDR3 has 17 amino acids. V lost 1 base to trimming and J lost 3 bases; unmatched junction nucleotides: 6. Germline V gene lookup returns CDR1 MGHRA and CDR2 YSYEKL. Here the CDR3 DNA reads TGCGCCAGCAGCCAAGGTCATCGACTAGCGGGAGGCTACGAGCAGTACTTC. Translated: CASSQGHRLAGGYEQYF.

This clone was picked up one time. The chain carries TRBV7-9 and TRBJ1-1; tentative D call: TRBD1 (6 bases). This CDR3 is 16 amino acids long. The germline V gene encodes CDR1 SEHNR and CDR2 FQNEAQ (reference sequence). V gave up 5 bases and J gave up 0 bases, with 16 bases separating them. The CDR3 DNA reads as TGTGCCAGCAGCCCCGTACAGGGCCGCATGAACACTGAAGCTTTCTTT. Protein: CASSPVQGRMNTEAFF.

V gene TRBV9 combines with J gene TRBJ2-1; TRBD2 agrees at 16 bases. In germline, CDR1 is SGDLS, CDR2 YYNGEE. V gave up 4 bases and J gave up 3 bases; unmatched junction bases: 10. This CDR3 contains 19 residues. Here the CDR3 DNA reads TGTGCCAGCAGCCTCCCGGGACTAGCGGGAGGGCCGGACTACAATGAGCAGTTCTTC. Residues: CASSLPGLAGGPDYNEQFF.

This clone was counted only a few times. The chain links TRBV3-1 (or the pseudogene TRBV3-2) to TRBJ2-5; a weak D match, TRBD1 (6 bases). CDR1 and CDR2 from the germline V gene are LGHDT and YNNKEL (reference sequence). V dropped 4 bases and J dropped 2 bases, with 14 bases sitting between them. CDR3 length: 15 residues. The CDR3 DNA follows: TGTGCCAGCAGCCTGACCCCGACAGGACAAGAGACCCAGTACTTC. Its protein is CASSLTPTGQETQYF.

CDR3 loop: CAWTTGPGANVLTF. In DNA form, the CDR3 reads TGTGCCTGGACCACAGGGCCTGGGGCCAACGTCCTGACTTTC. The chain links TRBV30 to TRBJ2-6, with D possibly matching TRBD1 (6 bases). V was cut by 4 bases and J by 2 bases, with 9 bases left in between. In germline, CDR1 is GTSNPN, CDR2 SVGIG (reference sequence). This CDR3 contains 14 residues.

The J gene is TRBJ1-2, the V gene TRBV9; the match to TRBD1 covers 7 bases. The V and J ends lost 4 bases and 8 bases, in that order; junction bases with no gene match: 20. CDR1 and CDR2 from the germline V gene are SGDLS and YYNGEE. This CDR3 has 17 residues. CDR3 sequence: CASSLDRDSLGEEGYTF. The DNA of the CDR3 is TGTGCCAGCAGCCTCGACAGGGACAGCTTAGGGGAGGAAGGCTACACCTTC.

V and J are TRBV7-2 and TRBJ2-7; TRBD2 aligns across 9 bases. Germline values: CDR1 SGHTA, CDR2 FQGNSA. This CDR3 comprises 16 residues. Trimming at V came to 1 base and at J to 5 bases, leaving 9 bases not matched to a gene. CDR3 coding DNA: TGTGCCAGCAGCTTAGATAGCCTAGCGGGATGGGACGAGCAGTACTTC. Protein sequence: CASSLDSLAGWDEQYF. The full variable domain, its missing parts supplied by reference TRBV7-2 and TRBJ2-7, is GAGVSQSPSNKVTEKGKDVELRCDPISGHTALYWYRQSLGQGLEFLIYFQGNSAPDKSGLPSDRFSAERTGGSVSTLTIQRTQQEDSAVYLCASSLDSLAGWDEQYFGPGTRLTVT.

J is TRBJ1-1 and V is TRBV19; D call uncertain. Trimming cost V 8 bases and J 0 bases, with 10 bases left between them. The CDR3 spans 13 residues. The germline V gene encodes CDR1 LNHDA and CDR2 SQIVND (reference sequence). This chain's CDR3 is CASREAMNTEAFF. The DNA of the CDR3 is TGTGCCAGTCGAGAGGCGATGAACACTGAAGCTTTCTTT.